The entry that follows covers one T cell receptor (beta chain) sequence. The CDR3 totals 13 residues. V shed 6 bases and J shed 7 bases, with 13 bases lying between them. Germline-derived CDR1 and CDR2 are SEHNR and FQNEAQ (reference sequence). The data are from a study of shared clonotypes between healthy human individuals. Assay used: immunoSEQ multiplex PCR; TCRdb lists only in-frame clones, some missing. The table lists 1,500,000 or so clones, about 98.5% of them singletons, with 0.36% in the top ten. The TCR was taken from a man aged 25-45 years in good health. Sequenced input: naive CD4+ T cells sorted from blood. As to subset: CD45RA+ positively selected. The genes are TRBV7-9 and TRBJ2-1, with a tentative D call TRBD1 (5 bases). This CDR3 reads CASRLTENNEQFF. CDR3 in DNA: TGTGCCAGCAGATTGACAGAGAATAATGAGCAGTTCTTC.